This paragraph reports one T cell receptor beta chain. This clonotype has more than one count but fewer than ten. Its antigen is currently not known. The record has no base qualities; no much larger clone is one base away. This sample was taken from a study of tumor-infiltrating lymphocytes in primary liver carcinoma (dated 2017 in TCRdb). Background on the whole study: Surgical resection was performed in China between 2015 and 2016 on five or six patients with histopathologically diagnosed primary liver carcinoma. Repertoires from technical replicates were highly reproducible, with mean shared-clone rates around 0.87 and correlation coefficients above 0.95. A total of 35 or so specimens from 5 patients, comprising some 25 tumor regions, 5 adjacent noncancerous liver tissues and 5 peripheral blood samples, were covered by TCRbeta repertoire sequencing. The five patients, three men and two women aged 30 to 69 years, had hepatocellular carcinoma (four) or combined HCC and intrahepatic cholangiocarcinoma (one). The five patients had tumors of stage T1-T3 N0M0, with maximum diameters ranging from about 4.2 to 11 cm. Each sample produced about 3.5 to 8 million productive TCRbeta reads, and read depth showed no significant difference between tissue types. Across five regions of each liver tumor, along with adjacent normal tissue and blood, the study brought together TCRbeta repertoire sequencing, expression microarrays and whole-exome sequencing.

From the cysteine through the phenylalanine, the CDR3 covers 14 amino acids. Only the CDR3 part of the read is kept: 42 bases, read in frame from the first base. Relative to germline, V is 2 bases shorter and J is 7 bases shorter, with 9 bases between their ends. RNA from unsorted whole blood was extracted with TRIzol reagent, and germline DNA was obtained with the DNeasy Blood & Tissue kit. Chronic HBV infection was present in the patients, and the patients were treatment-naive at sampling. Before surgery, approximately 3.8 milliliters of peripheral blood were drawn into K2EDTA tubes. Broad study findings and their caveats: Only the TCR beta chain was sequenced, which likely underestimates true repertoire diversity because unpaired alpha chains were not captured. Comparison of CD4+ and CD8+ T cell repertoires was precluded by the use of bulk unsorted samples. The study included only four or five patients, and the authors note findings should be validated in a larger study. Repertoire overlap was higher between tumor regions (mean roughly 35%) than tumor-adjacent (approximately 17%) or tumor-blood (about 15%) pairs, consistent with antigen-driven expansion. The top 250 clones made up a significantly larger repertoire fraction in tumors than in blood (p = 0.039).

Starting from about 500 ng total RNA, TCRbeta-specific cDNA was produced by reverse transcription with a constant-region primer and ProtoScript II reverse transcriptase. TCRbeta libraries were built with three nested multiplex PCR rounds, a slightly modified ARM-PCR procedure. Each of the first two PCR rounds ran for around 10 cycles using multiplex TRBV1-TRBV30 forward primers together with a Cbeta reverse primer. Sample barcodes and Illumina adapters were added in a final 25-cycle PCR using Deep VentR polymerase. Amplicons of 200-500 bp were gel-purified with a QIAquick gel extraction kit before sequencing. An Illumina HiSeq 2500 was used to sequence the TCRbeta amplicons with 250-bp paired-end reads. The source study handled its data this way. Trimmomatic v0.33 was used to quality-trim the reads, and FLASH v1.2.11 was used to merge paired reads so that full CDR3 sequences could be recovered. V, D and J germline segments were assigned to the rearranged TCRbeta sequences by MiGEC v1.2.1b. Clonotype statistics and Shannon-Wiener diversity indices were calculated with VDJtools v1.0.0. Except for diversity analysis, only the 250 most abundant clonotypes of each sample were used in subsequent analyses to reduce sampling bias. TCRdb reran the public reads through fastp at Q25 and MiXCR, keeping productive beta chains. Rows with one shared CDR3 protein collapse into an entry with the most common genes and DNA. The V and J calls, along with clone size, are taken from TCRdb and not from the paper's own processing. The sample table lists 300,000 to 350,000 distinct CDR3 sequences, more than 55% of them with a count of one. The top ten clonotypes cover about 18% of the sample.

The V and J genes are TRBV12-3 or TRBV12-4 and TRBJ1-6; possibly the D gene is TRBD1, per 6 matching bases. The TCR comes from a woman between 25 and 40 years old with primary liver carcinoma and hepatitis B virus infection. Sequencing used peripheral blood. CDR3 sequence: CASSLRRGNSPLHF. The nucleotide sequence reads TGTGCCAGCAGTTTAAGGAGGGGGAATTCACCCCTCCACTTT.